This TCR beta chain is drawn from a study of T cell repertoires in cytomegalovirus infection. On the study more broadly: Matching HLA type, along with CMV infection, was indicated by public TCR beta signatures. General study points: Carriage of CMV together with the relevant HLA was identifiable through cumulative public TCR beta family frequency. Dominating the ex vivo response were TCR beta clonotypes that were CMV-specific and HLA-C-restricted.

Germline V lookup: CDR1 SGHDT, CDR2 YYEEEE. V lost 4 bases and J lost 10, with 27 bases in between. This CDR3 contains 17 residues. Details on this clonotype: Its antigen remains unknown.

Using its own MiXCR run on the reads, TCRdb lists one record per CDR3 protein. The sample includes fewer than 200,000 distinct CDR3 sequences, approximately 19% of them seen just once. The clonotype was recovered from a human donor in good health (CMV status not recorded). Some clones in this sample may be carry-over from other donors' samples. The chain has TRBV5-6 and TRBJ1-5, with D possibly being TRBD1 (5 bases). The sample comprised PBMCs. CDR3 residues: CASSLGTTRGAFDPQHF. The CDR3 bases are TGTGCCAGCAGCCTCGGTACGACACGGGGCGCGTTCGATCCCCAGCATTTT. The full variable domain, with the rest looked up from reference TRBV5-6 and TRBJ1-5, is DAGVTQSPTHLIKTRGQQVTLRCSPKSGHDTVSWYQQALGQGPQFIFQYYEEEERQRGNFPDRFSGHQFPNYSSELNVNALLLGDSALYLCASSLGTTRGAFDPQHFGDGTRLSIL.